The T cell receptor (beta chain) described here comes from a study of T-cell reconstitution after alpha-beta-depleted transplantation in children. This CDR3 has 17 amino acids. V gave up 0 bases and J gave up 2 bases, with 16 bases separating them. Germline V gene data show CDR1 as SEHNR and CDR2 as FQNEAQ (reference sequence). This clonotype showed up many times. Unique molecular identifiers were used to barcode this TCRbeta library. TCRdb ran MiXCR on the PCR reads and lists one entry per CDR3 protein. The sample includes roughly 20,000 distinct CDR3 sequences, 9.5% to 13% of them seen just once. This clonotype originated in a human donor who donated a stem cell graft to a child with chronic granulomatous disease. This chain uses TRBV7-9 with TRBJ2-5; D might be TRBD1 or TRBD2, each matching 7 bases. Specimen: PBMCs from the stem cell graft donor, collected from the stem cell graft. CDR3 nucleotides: TGTGCCAGCAGCTTAGCGCCACCAGGGGGGGAACAAGAGACCCAGTACTTC. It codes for CASSLAPPGGEQETQYF.